This TCR beta chain was obtained from a study of shared clonotypes between healthy human individuals. The study, taken as a whole, reports: In general, naive subsets displayed greater estimated richness than memory subsets did. Only blood samples were collected, and tissue repertoires likely differ.

Details on this clone: The target antigen is unknown.

Investigators divided CD4+ cells into CD45RA+ naive and CD45RA-negative memory subsets. The length of the CDR3 is 15 residues. The junction had 8 bases not matched to a gene; V was cut back by 4 bases and J by 8 bases. Germline lookup yields CDR1 SGHDT and CDR2 YYEEEE. TCRdb's copy holds only in-frame clones and misses some; the assay was immunoSEQ multiplex PCR. This sample has fewer than 1.4 million clones, with roughly 74% found just once. The sequencing sample was made of memory CD4+ T cells from PBMCs. Subset given: CD45RA-negative fraction. This chain connects TRBV5-6 to TRBJ1-4; 10 nucleotides match TRBD1. This receptor was obtained from a young man in good health. Some clones in this sample may be carry-over from other donors' samples. The chain's CDR3 is CASSLRQGAREKLFF. CDR3 sequence (DNA): TGTGCCAGCAGCCTCAGACAGGGGGCGCGGGAAAAACTGTTTTTT.